This T cell receptor (beta chain) was documented in a study of T cell repertoires in cytomegalovirus infection. Study information: Public TCR beta signatures indicated both CMV infection and matching HLA type.

This clonotype has a handful of counts. What it binds is unknown. Germline values: CDR1 MDHEN, CDR2 SYDVKM. This CDR3 is 13 amino acids long. The ends were cut back, 6 bases at V and 6 bases at J, with 15 bases in the middle. TCRdb fed the reads into MiXCR, producing one record per CDR3 protein. The sample contains 400,000 to 550,000 distinct CDR3 sequences, approximately 10% of which appear only once. Findings of the study overall: What dominated the ex vivo response were HLA-C-restricted CMV-specific TCR beta clonotypes.

Specimen: PBMCs. The V gene is TRBV28, the J gene TRBJ2-7, with a weak D call TRBD1 (5 bases). The sequence derives from a human donor in good health (CMV status not recorded). Some clones in this sample may be carry-over from other donors' samples. The CDR3 is CASRGPAQGEQYF. In DNA form, the CDR3 reads TGTGCCAGCAGGGGCCCGGCCCAGGGCGAGCAGTACTTC.